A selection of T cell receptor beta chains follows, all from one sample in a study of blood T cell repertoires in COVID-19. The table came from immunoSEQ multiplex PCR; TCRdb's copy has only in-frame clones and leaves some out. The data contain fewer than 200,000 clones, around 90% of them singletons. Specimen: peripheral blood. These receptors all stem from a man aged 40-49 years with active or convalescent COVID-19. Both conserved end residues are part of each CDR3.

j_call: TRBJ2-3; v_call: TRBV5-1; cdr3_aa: CASSLEAGVTDTQYF
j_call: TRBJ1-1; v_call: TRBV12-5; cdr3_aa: CASTGVTEAFF
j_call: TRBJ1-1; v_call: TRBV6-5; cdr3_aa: CASDRGTEAFF
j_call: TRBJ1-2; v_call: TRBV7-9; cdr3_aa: CASSLESGNYGYTF
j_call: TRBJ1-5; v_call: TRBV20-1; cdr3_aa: CSASSFGSYSNQPQHF
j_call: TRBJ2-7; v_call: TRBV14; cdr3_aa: CASSQDVRGYEQYF
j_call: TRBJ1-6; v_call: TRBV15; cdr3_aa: CATSRNLQNSPLHF
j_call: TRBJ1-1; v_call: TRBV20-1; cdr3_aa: CSAFGQPEAFF
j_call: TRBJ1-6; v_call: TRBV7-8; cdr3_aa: CASSQPGVGSPLHF
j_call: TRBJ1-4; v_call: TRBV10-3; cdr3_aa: CAISESVDRGEKLFF
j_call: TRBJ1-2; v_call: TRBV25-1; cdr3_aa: CASTQDNIYGYTF
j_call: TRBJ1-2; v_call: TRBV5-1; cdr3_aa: CASSTDRALNYGYTF
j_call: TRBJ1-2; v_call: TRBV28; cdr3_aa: CASSLMAGQFGYTF
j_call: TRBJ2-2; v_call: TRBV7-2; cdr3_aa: CASSRGLPGELFF
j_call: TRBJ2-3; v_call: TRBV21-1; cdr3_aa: CASSKRAKGRRLAVLIITDTQYF
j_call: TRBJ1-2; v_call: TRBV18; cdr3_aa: CASSPAGTYYGYTF
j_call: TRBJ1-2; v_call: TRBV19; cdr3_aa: CASSKTGAYGYTF
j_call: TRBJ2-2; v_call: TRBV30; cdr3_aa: CAWSPGGTGELFF
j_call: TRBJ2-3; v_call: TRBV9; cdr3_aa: CASSVDTSGTSTDTQYF
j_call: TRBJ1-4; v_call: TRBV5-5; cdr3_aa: CASSSGGTTEKLFF
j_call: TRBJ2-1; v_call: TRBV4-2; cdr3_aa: CASSQSFRQGVNNEQFF
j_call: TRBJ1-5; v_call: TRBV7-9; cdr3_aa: CASSFDGGSNQPQHF
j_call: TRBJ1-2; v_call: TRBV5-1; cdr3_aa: CASSPERIYGYTF
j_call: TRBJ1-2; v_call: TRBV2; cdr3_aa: CASNYEGAGYGYTF
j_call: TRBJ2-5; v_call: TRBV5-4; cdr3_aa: CASSLVGQGAKTQYF
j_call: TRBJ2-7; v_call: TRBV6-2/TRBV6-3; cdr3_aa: CASSSPLGLADTYEQYF
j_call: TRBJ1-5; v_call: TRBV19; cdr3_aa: CASKGQASNQPQHF
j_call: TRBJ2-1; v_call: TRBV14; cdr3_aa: CASSHIAGGNEQFF
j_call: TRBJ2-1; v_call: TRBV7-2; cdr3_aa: CASSPGWANEQFF
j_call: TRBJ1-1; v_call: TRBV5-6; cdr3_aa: CASSLRGRNTEAFF
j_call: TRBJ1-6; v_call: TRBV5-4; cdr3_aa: CASSLENRVSPLHF
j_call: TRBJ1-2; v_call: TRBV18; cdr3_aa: CASSEGQAYGYTF
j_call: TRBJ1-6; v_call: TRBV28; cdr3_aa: CASSFGDSRISPLHF
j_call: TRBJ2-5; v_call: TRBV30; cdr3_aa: CAWSVRETQYF
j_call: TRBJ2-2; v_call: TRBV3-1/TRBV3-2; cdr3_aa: CASSQYTGELFF
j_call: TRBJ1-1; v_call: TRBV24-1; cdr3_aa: CATSDFGGAEAFF
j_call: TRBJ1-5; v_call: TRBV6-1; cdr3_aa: CASSDEHHSNQPQHF
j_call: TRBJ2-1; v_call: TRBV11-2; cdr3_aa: CASSLDRRARQFF
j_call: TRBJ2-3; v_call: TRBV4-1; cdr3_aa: CASSQDSTGIDTQYF
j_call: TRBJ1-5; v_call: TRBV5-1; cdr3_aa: CASSLDTENQPQHF
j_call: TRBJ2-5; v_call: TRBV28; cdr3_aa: CASSLDSGLGKETQYF
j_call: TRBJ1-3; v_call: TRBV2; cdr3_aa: CASSDFRDRVLSGNTIYF
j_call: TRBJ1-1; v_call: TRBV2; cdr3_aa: CASRPTGMNTEAFF
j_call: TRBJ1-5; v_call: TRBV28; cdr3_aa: CASSPGQGRGQPQHF